The sequence of this T cell receptor (beta chain) was determined in a study of T cell clones after liver transplantation. Profiling relied on immunoSEQ multiplex PCR, and the TCRdb table lists in-frame clones only, not all of them. Of 20,000 to 25,000 clones detected, approximately 95% appear once; the ten largest clones hold 20% to 30%. Germline V gene sequence: CDR1 MGHDK, CDR2 SYGVNS. Trimming removed 5 bases from V and 5 bases from J, with 13 bases in between. The CDR3 covers 14 residues. This chain connects TRBV25-1 to TRBJ2-1, with TRBD1 as a possible D gene (5 bases). Sequencing was performed on CD8+ T cells from blood, taken less than 27 months after liver transplant. The source is a human patient who received a liver transplant. These T cells may partly come from the graft donor. The CDR3 region is CASSYSGNNNEQFF. CDR3 DNA: TGTGCCAGCAGTTATTCAGGGAACAACAATGAGCAGTTCTTC. Drawing the rest from reference TRBV25-1 and TRBJ2-1, the complete variable domain is EADIYQTPRYLVIGTGKKITLECSQTMGHDKMYWYQQDPGMELHLIHYSYGVNSTEKGDLSSESTVSRIRTEHFPLTLESARPSHTSQYLCASSYSGNNNEQFFGPGTRLTVL.